A single sample gave rise to the 8 T cell receptor beta chains below, sequenced in a study of Ad26.COV2.S vaccination and SARS-CoV-2 variants. Here immunoSEQ multiplex PCR was the method, and the copy in TCRdb shows in-frame clones only, minus some. The repertoire holds hundreds of thousands of clones, with around 89% as singletons. Treatment noted: 19 received Ad26.COV2.S at low or high dose, single or two shots; roughly 5 received placebo; per-sample allocation not given. Specimen acquisition occurred on day 63 following the initial vaccine or placebo injection. The input for sequencing was peripheral blood, taken in a trial of Ad26.COV2.S vaccine versus placebo. The receptor set was obtained from a person between 18 and 60 years old who received the Ad26.COV2.S COVID-19 vaccine or a placebo.

The chain links TRBV5-1 to TRBJ1-2; D is unresolved. V dropped 0 bases and J dropped 1 base, with 7 bases sitting between them. The germline gives CDR1 SGHRS, CDR2 YFSETQ. The CDR3 spans 14 residues. CDR3 in DNA: TGCGCCAGCAGCTTGGGCATGGGTAACTATGGCTACACCTTC. Translation: CASSLGMGNYGYTF.

This chain joins TRBV5-6 and TRBJ2-1; a possible D gene is TRBD2 (5 bases). V was shortened by 2 bases and J by 0 bases, with 12 bases between the two germline ends. Germline V gene lookup returns CDR1 SGHDT and CDR2 YYEEEE. This CDR3 has 16 amino acids. The CDR3 region has the DNA TGTGCCAGCAGCTTCCCGGACTTGAGCTCCTACAATGAGCAGTTCTTC. This encodes CASSFPDLSSYNEQFF.

The rearrangement links TRBV7-9 to TRBJ2-2, with TRBD2 matching 14 bases. The CDR3 has 15 residues. The germline gives CDR1 SEHNR, CDR2 FQNEAQ (reference sequence). J was trimmed by 4 bases and V by 7 bases; bases with no gene match: 2. CDR3 sequence reads: CASMGLAGATGELFF. Written as DNA, the CDR3 is TGTGCCAGCATGGGACTAGCGGGAGCCACCGGGGAGCTGTTTTTT.

The chain joins TRBV18 to TRBJ1-5; D is possibly TRBD1 (6 bases). V lost 0 bases, J lost 3 bases, and 9 bases lay in between. The germline V gene encodes CDR1 KGHSH and CDR2 LQKENI. The CDR3 extends over 15 amino acids. CDR3 region: CASSPPRGDNQPQHF. The CDR3 DNA is TGTGCCAGCTCACCACCTAGGGGGGACAATCAGCCCCAGCATTTT.

The chain couples TRBV4-1 to TRBJ2-1; 11 bases are shared with TRBD2. Germline V lookup: CDR1 MGHRA, CDR2 YSYEKL. CDR3 length: 19 amino acids. Trimming at V came to 1 base and at J to 9 bases, leaving 17 bases not matched to a gene. The CDR3 is CASSQGVGASGGPRGEQFF. DNA for the CDR3: TGCGCCAGCAGCCAAGGGGTGGGTGCTAGCGGGGGGCCGAGGGGTGAGCAGTTCTTC.

V gene TRBV15 combines with J gene TRBJ1-5, with D unclear. Germline V gives CDR1 LNHNV, CDR2 YYDKDF (reference sequence). V gave up 0 bases and J gave up 5 bases, with 17 bases separating them. CDR3 size: 17 residues. CDR3 loop: CATSRDLKTARDQPQHF. The DNA for the CDR3 is TGTGCCACCAGCAGAGATCTCAAAACAGCTCGGGATCAGCCCCAGCATTTT. Full variable domain (missing parts from reference TRBV15 and TRBJ1-5): DAMVIQNPRYQVTQFGKPVTLSCSQTLNHNVMYWYQQKSSQAPKLLFHYYDKDFNNEADTPDNFQSRRPNTSFCFLDIRSPGLGDTAMYLCATSRDLKTARDQPQHFGDGTRLSIL.

The V call is TRBV4-2, the J call TRBJ2-2; D gene ambiguous. This CDR3 is 17 amino acids long. Germline V gene data show CDR1 as LGHNA and CDR2 as YNFKEQ. Trimming left V 1 base short and J 2 bases short, with 14 bases between. CDR3 nucleotide sequence: TGTGCCAGCAGCCAAGTACAGTCGGCGGATAACACCGGGGAGCTGTTTTTT. It codes for CASSQVQSADNTGELFF.

This clone showed up just once. The chain is built from TRBV15 and TRBJ2-1; D remains unclear. This CDR3 region has 12 residues. V was shortened by 1 base and J by 8 bases, with 6 bases between the two germline ends. Germline V gene lookup returns CDR1 LNHNV and CDR2 YYDKDF (reference sequence). CDR3 amino acids: CATSRVGDEQFF. CDR3 sequence (DNA): TGTGCCACCAGCAGAGTGGGCGATGAGCAGTTCTTC.